The source of this TCR beta chain is a study of T cells after yellow fever vaccination. This clonotype was counted only a few times. V lost 5 bases and J lost 1, with 14 bases in between. CDR1 SGHTA and CDR2 FQGNSA come from the germline V gene. This CDR3 is built from 15 residues. TCRdb called the 5' RACE reads again in MiXCR, with one record for every CDR3 protein. This sample has some 400,000 distinct CDR3 sequences, with 6.2% found just once. This sample comprised PBMCs, obtained 5 days after the yellow fever booster vaccination. The chain uses TRBV7-2 and TRBJ1-1; no reliable D call. The source of this sequence is a man younger than 40 who received the YFV17D yellow fever vaccine. CDR3 bases: TGTGCCAGCAGCCTGGTCTCGGGTCAGAACACTGAAGCTTTCTTT. It is translated as CASSLVSGQNTEAFF.